The present TCR beta chain was sequenced within a study of vaccination and CD4 T cells after COVID-19. Regarding the study as a whole: The authors studied relatively few convalescent patients and analyzed no early post-infection timepoints.

Time point denoted: late sampling 161 to 241 days after vaccination in a few convalescent patients. The treatment: roughly 10-day PBMC culture with coronavirus spike peptide pools or control peptides (ViraFEST assay). With peptide pools, ViraFEST first expanded antigen-specific T cells and afterwards sequenced their TCRs. A remark on this clonotype: Its antigen is not known.

Oncomine TCR Beta short-read sequencing was applied to DNA from cultured CD4+ T cells. Each CDR3 protein is one row after TCRdb ran MiXCR on the PCR reads. The sample carries some 24,000 distinct CDR3 sequences, less than 40% recorded once. Unmatched junction bases numbered 11, after V lost 11 bases and J lost 5 bases. Germline V lookup: CDR1 MNHNS, CDR2 SASEGT. CDR3 length: 13 residues. The material was CD4+ T cells from blood, cultured in vitro, obtained about 7 months after SARS-CoV-2 vaccination. The chain combines TRBV6-1 with TRBJ2-5; TRBD1 matches 7 bases. This receptor was taken from a human donor who had recovered from COVID-19. Written as DNA, the CDR3 is TGTGCCGGGAAAAAGACAGGGCAGGAGACCCAGTACTTC. Amino acids: CAGKKTGQETQYF.